This TCR beta chain was profiled in a study of blood T cell repertoires in COVID-19. Across the study: Samples taken during acute and convalescent COVID-19 were collected in the United States, Italy and Spain. Sources were T cells, B-cell-depleted T cells, or PBMCs; the material itself was cDNA or gDNA.

This CDR3 region has 16 residues. The germline V gene has CDR1 LNHDA and CDR2 SQIVND (reference sequence). After removal of 1 base from V and 8 bases from J, the junction contained 9 bases not matched to a gene. Authors' processing steps: Amplification of reference gene primers provided the estimated nucleated cell counts. Here immunoSEQ multiplex PCR was the method, and the copy in TCRdb shows in-frame clones only, minus some. V, J and clone size reflect that table, while D and trimming were determined from the DNA. The sample gives about 240,000 clones, 86% of which show up once; approximately 6.2% is in the top ten.

This receptor was obtained from a man between 60 and 70 years old with acute or convalescent COVID-19. Sequencing was done on a sample of peripheral blood. The V and J genes are TRBV19 and TRBJ2-1, with 9 positions matching TRBD2. The DNA for the CDR3 is TGTGCCAGTAGTATAGTGGCGGGAGGGCCGTCCGATGAGCAGTTCTTC. It encodes CASSIVAGGPSDEQFF.